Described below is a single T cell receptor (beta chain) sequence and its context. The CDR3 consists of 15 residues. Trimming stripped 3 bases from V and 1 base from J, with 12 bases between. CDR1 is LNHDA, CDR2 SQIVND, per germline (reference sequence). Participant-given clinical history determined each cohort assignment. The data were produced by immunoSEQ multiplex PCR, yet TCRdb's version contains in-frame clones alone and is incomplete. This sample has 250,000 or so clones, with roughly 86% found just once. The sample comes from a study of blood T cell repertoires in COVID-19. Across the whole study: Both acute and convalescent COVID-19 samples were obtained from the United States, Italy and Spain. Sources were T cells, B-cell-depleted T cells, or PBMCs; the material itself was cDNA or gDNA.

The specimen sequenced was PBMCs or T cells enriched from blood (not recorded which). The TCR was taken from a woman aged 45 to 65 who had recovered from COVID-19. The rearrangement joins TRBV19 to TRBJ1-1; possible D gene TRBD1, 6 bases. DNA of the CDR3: TGTGCCAGTAGTATCCGTGACAGGTGGAACACTGAAGCTTTCTTT. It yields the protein CASSIRDRWNTEAFF.